A single sample is the source of the 4 T cell receptor beta chains below, sequenced in a study of cytomegalovirus exposure and HLA in healthy donors. Both 60 Vbeta primers and 13 Jbeta primers went into the PCR. Generated by immunoSEQ multiplex PCR, the TCRdb table keeps only in-frame clones and is missing some. This sample has approximately 180,000 clones, with roughly 79% found just once. Sequenced input: PBMCs. The receptors originated from a man in his forties in good health and CMV-seropositive.

V gene TRBV7-2 combines with J gene TRBJ2-1; TRBD2 is a possible D gene (6 bases). Germline CDR1 SGHTA, CDR2 FQGNSA. The CDR3 contains 15 residues. V was cut by 8 bases and J by 5 bases, with 19 bases left in between. CDR3 DNA: TGTGCCAGCTCCGGGCGGGAACTAAGAGACAATGAGCAGTTCTTC. It is translated as CASSGRELRDNEQFF.

This chain connects TRBV11-3 to TRBJ1-1; TRBD1 agrees at 7 bases. The V segment lost 1 base and the J segment 5 bases; nucleotides outside the gene matches: 7. Germline CDR1 SGHNT, CDR2 YENEEA. The CDR3 length is 15 residues. Written as DNA, the CDR3 is TGTGCCAGCAGCTTAGGACAGGGTAGGAAAACTGAAGCTTTCTTT. It specifies CASSLGQGRKTEAFF.

The V and J genes are TRBV4-2 and TRBJ2-7; D remains unclear. This CDR3 contains 12 residues. The germline V and J ends were trimmed by 3 bases and 2 bases, with 5 bases remaining between them. Germline lookup yields CDR1 LGHNA and CDR2 YNFKEQ. CDR3 amino acids: CASSQGAYEQYF. CDR3 DNA: TGTGCCAGCAGCCAGGGCGCCTACGAGCAGTACTTC.

The chain combines TRBV5-5 with TRBJ2-1; a weak D match, TRBD2 (6 bases). The ends were cut back, 0 bases at V and 8 bases at J, with 12 bases in the middle. CDR1 and CDR2 (germline): SGHKS, YYEKEE (reference sequence). This CDR3 has 14 residues. The chain's CDR3 is CASSLALANDEQFF. The DNA for the CDR3 is TGTGCCAGCAGCTTGGCACTAGCTAACGATGAGCAGTTCTTC.